The 21 T cell receptor beta chains given below trace back to one sample, sequenced in a study of early T cells in non-severe SARS-CoV-2 infection. TCRdb re-called the 5' RACE reads with MiXCR, one entry per CDR3 protein. The sample yields about 39,000 distinct CDR3 sequences, approximately 6.9% seen once. Sequenced sample: whole blood. The receptors shown here come from an adult who was a healthcare worker with PCR-confirmed SARS-CoV-2 infection or an uninfected control (not recorded which).

As to this clonotype: This could be a read error, since a much larger clone is one nucleotide away. This chain links TRBV6-2 or TRBV6-3 with TRBJ1-1, with TRBD1 as a possible D gene (5 bases). V was clipped by 11 bases and J by 1 base, with 8 bases between them. Per germline, CDR1 MNHEY and CDR2 SVGEGT. The CDR3 runs 11 residues. The chain's CDR3 is CADRGNTEAFF. The CDR3 coding sequence is TGTGCCGACAGAGGGAACACTGAAGCTTTCTTT.

This chain joins TRBV6-5 and TRBJ2-7; the D is unclear. V lost 5 bases to trimming and J lost 5 bases, with 13 bases between them. The CDR3 covers 13 residues. CDR1 is MNHEY and CDR2 is SVGAGI in the germline V gene. The CDR3 coding sequence is TGTGCCAGCAGTCCTCGTTGGGTTGACGAGCAGTACTTC. It is translated as CASSPRWVDEQYF.

This clonotype qualifies as medium-sized. DNA of the CDR3: TGTGCCAGCAGTTACGGGGTCGGGACTGGGGAGGATGAGCAGTTCTTC. Translated, it gives CASSYGVGTGEDEQFF. The gene calls are TRBV6-2 or TRBV6-3 and TRBJ2-1; a weak D match, TRBD2 (6 bases). This CDR3 is 16 amino acids long. V was trimmed by 2 bases and J by 8 bases, leaving 19 bases between them. CDR1 is MNHEY and CDR2 is SVGEGT in the germline V gene.

This clonotype was recorded only once. The V and J genes are TRBV7-2 and TRBJ2-3, with no clear D. V was trimmed by 5 bases and J by 2 bases, leaving 17 bases between them. CDR3 length: 16 residues. Germline assignment: CDR1 SGHTA and CDR2 FQGNSA. For the CDR3, the DNA is TGTGCCAGCAGCCAAAACTCCCATCCCTTCACAGATACGCAGTATTTT. Its translation is CASSQNSHPFTDTQYF.

The chain recombines TRBV19 with TRBJ1-5, with 9 bases identical to TRBD1. After removal of 5 bases from V and 7 bases from J, the junction contained 6 bases not matched to a gene. The CDR3 contains 14 residues. Germline CDR1 is LNHDA and CDR2 is SQIVND (reference sequence). CDR3 sequence (DNA): TGTGCCAGTAGTCTCCACAGGGGGCCGCAGCCCCAGCATTTT. Translation gives CASSLHRGPQPQHF.

In this sample, this clonotype turned up a few times. This chain joins TRBV27 and TRBJ1-1; D is unclear. The CDR3 covers 15 residues. V was cut by 1 base and J by 0 bases, with 9 bases left in between. In germline, CDR1 is MNHEY, CDR2 SMNVEV (reference sequence). CDR3 region: CASSLLVFVNTEAFF. The CDR3 DNA follows: TGTGCCAGCAGTTTATTGGTGTTTGTGAACACTGAAGCTTTCTTT.

The V gene is TRBV11-2, the J gene TRBJ2-7; D is unresolved. The CDR3 has 13 amino acids. CDR1 is SGHAT and CDR2 is FQNNGV in the germline V gene. V was pared by 9 bases and J by 2 bases, with 14 bases between. CDR3 sequence reads: CASLSGPTYEQYF. The CDR3 bases are TGTGCCAGTCTAAGTGGTCCCACCTACGAGCAGTACTTC.

The chain employs TRBV14 and TRBJ2-7; D could derive from TRBD1 or TRBD2 (6 bases each). The V and J ends lost 3 bases and 2 bases respectively, with 14 bases between them. CDR1 is SGHDN, CDR2 FVKESK, per germline. This CDR3 is 15 amino acids long. CDR3 residues: CASSQGGSIPYEQYF. CDR3 bases: TGTGCCAGCAGCCAGGGGGGCTCCATTCCCTACGAGCAGTACTTC.

This clonotype was recorded many times. In DNA form, the CDR3 reads TGTGCCAGCAGCCGGGGACTAGACAATACAGATACGCAGTATTTT. Amino acid sequence: CASSRGLDNTDTQYF. The V call is TRBV11-3, the J call TRBJ2-3; 8 bases match TRBD2. Trimming cost V 5 bases and J 3 bases; bases outside gene matches: 7. CDR1 and CDR2 (germline): SGHNT, YENEEA. CDR3 length: 15 amino acids.

This clonotype was seen many times. The chain carries TRBV2 and TRBJ1-5; 8 bases are a match to TRBD1. The germline CDR1 and CDR2 sequences are SNHLY and FYNNEI. The CDR3 is made up of 13 amino acids. Losses at the gene ends were 7 bases for V and 7 bases for J; bases not matched to a gene: 6. This chain's CDR3 is CASNPGGRQPQHF. CDR3 nucleotide sequence: TGTGCCAGCAATCCAGGGGGCAGGCAGCCCCAGCATTTT.

This clonotype has a count of ten or more. The rearrangement uses TRBV12-3 or TRBV12-4 and TRBJ1-4, with TRBD1 matching 10 bases. V was pared by 5 bases and J by 3 bases, with 6 bases of the junction left unmatched. The CDR3 sequence is 16 residues long. Written as DNA, the CDR3 is TGTGCCAGCAGTCCAGGACAGGGGGAAGCTAATGAAAAACTGTTTTTT. Protein product: CASSPGQGEANEKLFF.

The chain has TRBV12-3 or TRBV12-4 and TRBJ2-1, with TRBD2 as a possible D gene (6 bases). Trimming cost V 5 bases and J 2 bases, with 13 bases left between them. There are 15 residues in the CDR3. CDR3 amino acids: CASSAGLPPYNEQFF. The CDR3 DNA reads TGTGCCAGCAGTGCGGGACTTCCCCCCTACAATGAGCAGTTCTTC.

This clonotype was recorded many times. The V and J genes are TRBV9 and TRBJ1-6; D is perhaps TRBD1 (6 bases). Germline CDR1 and CDR2: SGDLS and YYNGEE. The CDR3 consists of 16 residues. Trimming took 5 bases from V and 0 from J, leaving 12 bases between them. The CDR3 DNA reads TGTGCCAGCAGTAAGGAGACAGGCTCCTATAATTCACCCCTCCACTTT. Protein sequence: CASSKETGSYNSPLHF.

This clonotype has only one observation. J is TRBJ2-1 and V is TRBV3-1; D possibly uses TRBD1 or TRBD2 (5 bases each). Looked up from germline, CDR1 is LGHDT and CDR2 is YNNKEL (reference sequence). CDR3 size: 14 residues. V lost 4 bases and J lost 8, with 15 bases in between. The CDR3 sequence is CASSPGTIGDEQFF. The CDR3 DNA reads TGTGCCAGCAGCCCGGGGACCATCGGGGATGAGCAGTTCTTC.

For the CDR3, the DNA is TGTGCCAGCAGCCCCGGGACTAGCTGGACCTACGAGCAGTACTTC. It is translated as CASSPGTSWTYEQYF. The V gene is TRBV7-9, the J gene TRBJ2-7, with 9 nucleotides matching TRBD2. The CDR3 spans 15 residues. V trimming: 5 bases; J trimming: 2 bases; junction bases outside the gene matches: 7. Germline V gene lookup returns CDR1 SEHNR and CDR2 FQNEAQ (reference sequence).

The chain joins TRBV11-2 to TRBJ2-3, with D perhaps matching TRBD2 (7 bases). V was shortened by 6 bases and J by 2 bases, with 18 bases between the two germline ends. The CDR3 extends over 16 amino acids. Germline V gene lookup returns CDR1 SGHAT and CDR2 FQNNGV. The CDR3 bases are TGTGCCAGCAGGTCGGGGGGCTCTACATTCACAGATACGCAGTATTTT. Translated: CASRSGGSTFTDTQYF.

There are many counts of this clonotype. The chain joins TRBV9 to TRBJ2-7; D may match TRBD1 or TRBD2 (6 bases each). V gave up 3 bases and J gave up 2 bases, with 12 bases separating them. The CDR3 sequence is 14 residues long. Germline-derived CDR1 and CDR2 are SGDLS and YYNGEE. Here the CDR3 reads CASSAGGGTYEQYF. The CDR3 region has the DNA TGTGCCAGCAGCGCCGGAGGGGGGACCTACGAGCAGTACTTC.

This clonotype was detected many times. The gene calls are TRBV6-5 and TRBJ1-2; TRBD1 matches at 8 bases. The germline V gene has CDR1 MNHEY and CDR2 SVGAGI. J lost 4 bases, V lost 6 bases, and 19 bases had no gene match. This CDR3 region has 18 residues. CDR3 coding DNA: TGTGCCAGCAGGTTCGCGAGGTCAGGGGGCGAGACTAGCTATGGCTACACCTTC. Its protein is CASRFARSGGETSYGYTF.

This clonotype was detected a few times. The chain is built from TRBV6-5 and TRBJ1-4, with a weak D call TRBD1 (6 bases). The CDR3 has 13 amino acids. The germline V and J ends were trimmed by 9 bases and 4 bases, with 12 bases remaining between them. The germline CDR1 and CDR2 sequences are MNHEY and SVGAGI. The CDR3 reads CASTRGLNEKLFF. CDR3 sequence (DNA): TGTGCCAGTACCCGGGGGCTTAATGAAAAACTGTTTTTT.

On this clonotype: A much bigger clone sits one base away, suggesting this may be a read error. The J gene is TRBJ1-2, the V gene TRBV29-1, with 9 bases identical to TRBD1. Trimming took 1 base from V and 8 from J; bases not matched to a gene: 8. The CDR3 is 14 amino acids. Per the germline V gene, CDR1 is SQVTM and CDR2 is ANQGSEA. As DNA, the CDR3 is TGCAGCGTTGAAGGCCCGACAGGGGGTCGGGGCTACACCTTC. Its translation is CSVEGPTGGRGYTF.

This clonotype was seen repeatedly, ten times or more. The V call is TRBV7-9, the J call TRBJ1-2; D unclear. This CDR3 has 12 amino acids. Trimming left V 8 bases short and J 7 bases short, with 14 bases between. CDR1 and CDR2 from the germline V gene are SEHNR and FQNEAQ (reference sequence). CDR3 in amino acids: CASFLKASGYTF. In DNA form, the CDR3 reads TGTGCCAGCTTCTTAAAAGCAAGTGGCTACACCTTC.